The entry that follows covers one T cell receptor beta chain sequence. The sample originates from a study of blood T cell repertoires in COVID-19. Study-level background: COVID-19 samples collected from the United States, Italy and Spain covered acute and convalescent phases. Sources were T cells, B-cell-depleted T cells, or PBMCs; the material itself was cDNA or gDNA.

Produced via immunoSEQ multiplex PCR; TCRdb's table is partial and in-frame only. The sample has about 200,000 clones, around four fifths seen once. Participant age was about 18 to 89 years, and participants resided in about two dozen US areas. Participants were placed into cohorts based on the clinical history they reported. Trimming at V came to 0 bases and at J to 2 bases, leaving 3 bases not matched to a gene. Germline-derived CDR1 and CDR2 are MNHEY and SVGAGI. This CDR3 comprises 16 residues. Sequences were obtained from PBMCs or T cells enriched from blood (not recorded which). This sequence originates from a man aged 40-49 years who had recovered from COVID-19. The chain links TRBV6-5 to TRBJ2-7; 11 bases are shared with TRBD2. In DNA form, the CDR3 reads TGTGCCAGCAGTTACTCGACTAGCGGGAAGACCTACGAGCAGTACTTC. Translating it yields CASSYSTSGKTYEQYF.